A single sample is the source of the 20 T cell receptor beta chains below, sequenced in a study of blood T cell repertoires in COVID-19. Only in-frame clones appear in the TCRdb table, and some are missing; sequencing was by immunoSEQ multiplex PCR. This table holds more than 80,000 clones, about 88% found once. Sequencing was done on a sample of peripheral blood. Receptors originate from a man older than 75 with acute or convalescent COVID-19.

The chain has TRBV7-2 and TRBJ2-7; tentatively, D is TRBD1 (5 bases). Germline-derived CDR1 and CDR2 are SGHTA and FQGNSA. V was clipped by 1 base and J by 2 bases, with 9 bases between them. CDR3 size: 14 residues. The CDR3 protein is CASSLVDRTYEQYF. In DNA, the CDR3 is TGTGCCAGCAGCTTAGTTGACAGAACCTACGAGCAGTACTTC.

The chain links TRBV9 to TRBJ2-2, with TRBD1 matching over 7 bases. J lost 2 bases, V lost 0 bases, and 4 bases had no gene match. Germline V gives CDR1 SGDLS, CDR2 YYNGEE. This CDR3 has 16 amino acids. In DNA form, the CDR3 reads TGTGCCAGCAGCGTAGGTCACAGGGGAAACACCGGGGAGCTGTTTTTT. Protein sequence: CASSVGHRGNTGELFF. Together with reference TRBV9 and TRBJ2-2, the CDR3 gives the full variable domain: DSGVTQTPKHLITATGQRVTLRCSPRSGDLSVYWYQQSLDQGLQFLIQYYNGEERAKGNILERFSAQQFPDLHSELNLSSLELGDSALYFCASSVGHRGNTGELFFGEGSRLTVL.

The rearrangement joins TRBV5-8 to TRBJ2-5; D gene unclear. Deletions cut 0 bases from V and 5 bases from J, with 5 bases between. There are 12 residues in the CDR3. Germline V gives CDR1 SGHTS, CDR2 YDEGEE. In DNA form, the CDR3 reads TGTGCCAGCAGCTTGGCCGCGGAGACCCAGTACTTC. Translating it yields CASSLAAETQYF.

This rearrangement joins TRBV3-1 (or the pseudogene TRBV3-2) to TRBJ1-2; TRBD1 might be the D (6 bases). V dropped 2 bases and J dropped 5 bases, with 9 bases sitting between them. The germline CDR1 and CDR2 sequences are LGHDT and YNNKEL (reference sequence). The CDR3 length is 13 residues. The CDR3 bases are TGTGCCAGCAGCCAACACAGGGATTATGGCTACACCTTC. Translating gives CASSQHRDYGYTF.

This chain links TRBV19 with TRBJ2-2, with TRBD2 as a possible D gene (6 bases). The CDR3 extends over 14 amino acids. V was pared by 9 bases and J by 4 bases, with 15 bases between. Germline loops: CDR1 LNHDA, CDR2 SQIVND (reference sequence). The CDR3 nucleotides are TGTGCCAGCCATCGGGGAGGCCCCACCGGGGAGCTGTTTTTT. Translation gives CASHRGGPTGELFF. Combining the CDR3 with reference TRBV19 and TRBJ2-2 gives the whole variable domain DGGITQSPKYLFRKEGQNVTLSCEQNLNHDAMYWYRQDPGQGLRLIYYSQIVNDFQKGDIAEGYSVSREKKESFPLTVTSAQKNPTAFYLCASHRGGPTGELFFGEGSRLTVL.

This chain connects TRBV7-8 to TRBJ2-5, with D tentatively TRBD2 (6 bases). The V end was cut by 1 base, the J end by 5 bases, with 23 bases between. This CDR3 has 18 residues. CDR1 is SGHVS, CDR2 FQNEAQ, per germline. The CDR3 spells CASSLDREETGSGETQYF. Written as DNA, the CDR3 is TGTGCCAGCAGCTTAGATAGGGAGGAGACTGGGTCCGGGGAGACCCAGTACTTC. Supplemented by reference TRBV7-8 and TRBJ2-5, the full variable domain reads GAGVSQSPRYKVAKRGQDVALRCDPISGHVSLFWYQQALGQGPEFLTYFQNEAQLDKSGLPSDRFFAERPEGSVSTLKIQRTQQEDSAVYLCASSLDREETGSGETQYFGPGTRLLVL.

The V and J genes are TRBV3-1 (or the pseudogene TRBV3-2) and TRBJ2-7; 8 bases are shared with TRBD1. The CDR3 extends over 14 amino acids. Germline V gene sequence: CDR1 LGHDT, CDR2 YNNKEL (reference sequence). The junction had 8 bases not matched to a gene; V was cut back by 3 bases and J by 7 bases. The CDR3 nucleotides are TGTGCCAGCAGCCAGATCGACAGGGGACAAGAGCAGTACTTC. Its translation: CASSQIDRGQEQYF.

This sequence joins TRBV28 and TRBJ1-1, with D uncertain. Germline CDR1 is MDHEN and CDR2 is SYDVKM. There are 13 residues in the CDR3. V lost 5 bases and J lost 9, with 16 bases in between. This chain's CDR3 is CASSPTGRWKAFF. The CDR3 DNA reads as TGTGCCAGCAGTCCAACCGGGAGATGGAAAGCTTTCTTT.

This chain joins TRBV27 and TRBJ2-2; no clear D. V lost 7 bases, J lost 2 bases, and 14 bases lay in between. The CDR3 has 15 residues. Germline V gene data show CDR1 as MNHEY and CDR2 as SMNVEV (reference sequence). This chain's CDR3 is CASTLLSRNTGELFF. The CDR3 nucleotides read TGTGCCAGCACCCTTTTGTCGCGTAACACCGGGGAGCTGTTTTTT.

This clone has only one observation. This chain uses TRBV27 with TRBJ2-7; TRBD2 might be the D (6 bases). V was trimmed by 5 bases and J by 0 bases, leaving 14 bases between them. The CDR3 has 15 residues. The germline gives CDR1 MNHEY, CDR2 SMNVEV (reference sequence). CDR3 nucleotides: TGTGCCAGCAGTCGCTCGGGGGTAAGCTCCTACGAGCAGTACTTC. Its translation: CASSRSGVSSYEQYF.

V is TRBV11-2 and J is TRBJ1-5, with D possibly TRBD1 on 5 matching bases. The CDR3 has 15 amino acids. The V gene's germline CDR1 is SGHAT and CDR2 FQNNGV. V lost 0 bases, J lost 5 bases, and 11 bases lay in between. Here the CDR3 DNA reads TGTGCCAGCAGCTTAGACAGGGTGGGCCATCAGCCCCAGCATTTT. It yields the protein CASSLDRVGHQPQHF. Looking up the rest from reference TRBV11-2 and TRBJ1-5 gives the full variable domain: EAGVAQSPRYKIIEKRQSVAFWCNPISGHATLYWYQQILGQGPKLLIQFQNNGVVDDSQLPKDRFSAERLKGVDSTLKIQPAKLEDSAVYLCASSLDRVGHQPQHFGDGTRLSIL.

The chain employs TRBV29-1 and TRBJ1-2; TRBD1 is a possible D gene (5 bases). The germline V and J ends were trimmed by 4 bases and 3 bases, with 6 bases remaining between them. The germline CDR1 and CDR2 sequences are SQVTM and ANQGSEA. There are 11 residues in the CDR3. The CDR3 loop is CSVARDYGYTF. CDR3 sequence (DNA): TGCAGCGTTGCCAGGGACTATGGCTACACCTTC.

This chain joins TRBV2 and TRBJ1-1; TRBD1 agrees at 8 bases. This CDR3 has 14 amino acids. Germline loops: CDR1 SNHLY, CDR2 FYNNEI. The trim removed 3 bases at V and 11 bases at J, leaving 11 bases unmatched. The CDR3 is CASSDQTGGRRAFF. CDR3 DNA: TGTGCCAGCAGTGACCAAACAGGGGGAAGGAGGGCTTTCTTT.

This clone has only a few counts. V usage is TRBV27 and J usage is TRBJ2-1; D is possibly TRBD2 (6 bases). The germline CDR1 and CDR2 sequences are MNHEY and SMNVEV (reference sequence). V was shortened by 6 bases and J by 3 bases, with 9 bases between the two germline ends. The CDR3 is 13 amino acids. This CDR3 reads CASRTRVYNEQFF. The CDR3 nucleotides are TGTGCCAGCAGGACTAGAGTCTACAATGAGCAGTTCTTC.

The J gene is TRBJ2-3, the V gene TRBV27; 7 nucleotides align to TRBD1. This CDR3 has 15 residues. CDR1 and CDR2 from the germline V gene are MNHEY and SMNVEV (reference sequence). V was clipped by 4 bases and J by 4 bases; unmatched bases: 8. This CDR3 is CASSSPTGWADTQYF. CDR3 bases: TGTGCCAGCAGTTCCCCGACAGGGTGGGCAGATACGCAGTATTTT.

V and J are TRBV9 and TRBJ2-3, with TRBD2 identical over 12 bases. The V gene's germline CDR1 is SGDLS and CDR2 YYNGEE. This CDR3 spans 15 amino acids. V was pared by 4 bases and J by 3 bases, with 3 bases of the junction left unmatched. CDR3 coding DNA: TGTGCCAGCAGCAGGACTAGCGGGGCTACAGATACGCAGTATTTT. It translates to CASSRTSGATDTQYF.

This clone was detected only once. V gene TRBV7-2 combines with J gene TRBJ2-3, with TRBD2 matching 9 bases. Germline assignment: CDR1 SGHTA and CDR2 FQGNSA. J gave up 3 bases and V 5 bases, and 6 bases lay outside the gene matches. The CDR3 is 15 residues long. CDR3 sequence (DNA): TGTGCCAGCAGCGTGGGGCTAGCGGGGACAGATACGCAGTATTTT. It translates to CASSVGLAGTDTQYF.

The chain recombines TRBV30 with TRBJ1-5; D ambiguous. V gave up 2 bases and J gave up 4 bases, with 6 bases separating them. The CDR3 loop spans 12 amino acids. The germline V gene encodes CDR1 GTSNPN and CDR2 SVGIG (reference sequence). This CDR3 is CAWSPHNQPQHF. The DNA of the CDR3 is TGTGCCTGGAGTCCACATAATCAGCCCCAGCATTTT.

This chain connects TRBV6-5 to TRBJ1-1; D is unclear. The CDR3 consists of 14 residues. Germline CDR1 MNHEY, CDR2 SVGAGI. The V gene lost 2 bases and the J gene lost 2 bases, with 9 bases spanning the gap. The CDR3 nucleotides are TGTGCCAGCAGTTACCTCCGTTCCAACACTGAAGCTTTCTTT. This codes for CASSYLRSNTEAFF.

DNA for the CDR3: TGTGCCAGCCCGTCTTTTCGAAACACCATATATTTT. Residues: CASPSFRNTIYF. The chain couples TRBV7-3 to TRBJ1-3; no firm D call. Per the germline V gene, CDR1 is SGHTA and CDR2 is FQGTGA. This CDR3 contains 12 residues. The V end lost 8 bases, the J end lost 5 bases, and 10 bases lay between the germline ends.